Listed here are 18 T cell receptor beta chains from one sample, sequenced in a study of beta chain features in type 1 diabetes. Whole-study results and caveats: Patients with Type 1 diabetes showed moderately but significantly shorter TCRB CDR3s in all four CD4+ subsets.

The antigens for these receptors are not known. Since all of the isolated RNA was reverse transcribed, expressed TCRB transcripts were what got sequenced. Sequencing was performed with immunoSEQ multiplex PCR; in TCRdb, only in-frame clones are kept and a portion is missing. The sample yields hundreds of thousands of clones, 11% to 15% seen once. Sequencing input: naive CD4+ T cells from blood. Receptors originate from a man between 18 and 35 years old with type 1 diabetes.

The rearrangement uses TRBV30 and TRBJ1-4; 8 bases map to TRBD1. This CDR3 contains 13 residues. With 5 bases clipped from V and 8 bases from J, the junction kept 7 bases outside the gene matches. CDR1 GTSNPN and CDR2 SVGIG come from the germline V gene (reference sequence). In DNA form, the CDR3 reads TGTGCCTGGGCCGACAGGGGAGGCGAAAAACTGTTTTTT. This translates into CAWADRGGEKLFF. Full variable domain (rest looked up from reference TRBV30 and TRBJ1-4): SQTIHQWPATLVQPVGSPLSLECTVEGTSNPNLYWYRQAAGRGLQLLFYSVGIGQISSEVPQNLSASRPQDRQFILSSKKLLLSDSGFYLCAWADRGGEKLFFGSGTQLSVL.

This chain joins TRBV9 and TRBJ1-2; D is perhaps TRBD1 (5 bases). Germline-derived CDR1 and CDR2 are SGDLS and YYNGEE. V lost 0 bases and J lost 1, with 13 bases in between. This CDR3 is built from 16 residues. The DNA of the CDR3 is TGTGCCAGCAGCGTAGCTACAGGAGGAATTAACTATGGCTACACCTTC. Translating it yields CASSVATGGINYGYTF.

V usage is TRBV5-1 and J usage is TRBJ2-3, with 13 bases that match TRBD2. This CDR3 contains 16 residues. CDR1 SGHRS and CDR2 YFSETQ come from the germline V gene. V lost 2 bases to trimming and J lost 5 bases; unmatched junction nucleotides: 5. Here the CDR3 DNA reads TGCGCCAGCAGCTTCGGACTAGCGGGAGCCCTAGATACGCAGTATTTT. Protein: CASSFGLAGALDTQYF.

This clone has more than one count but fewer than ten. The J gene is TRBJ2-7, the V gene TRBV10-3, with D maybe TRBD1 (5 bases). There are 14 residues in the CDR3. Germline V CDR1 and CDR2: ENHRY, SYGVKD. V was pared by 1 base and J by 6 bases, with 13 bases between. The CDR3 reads CAISEYRPPLEQYF. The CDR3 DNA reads TGTGCCATCAGTGAGTACAGGCCCCCGCTCGAGCAGTACTTC.

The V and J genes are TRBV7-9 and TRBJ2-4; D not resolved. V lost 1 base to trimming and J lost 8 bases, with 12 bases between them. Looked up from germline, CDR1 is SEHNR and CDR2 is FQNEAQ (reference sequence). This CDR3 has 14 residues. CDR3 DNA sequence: TGTGCCAGCAGCTTAGTAGGGCCCGAGGACATTCAGTACTTC. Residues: CASSLVGPEDIQYF. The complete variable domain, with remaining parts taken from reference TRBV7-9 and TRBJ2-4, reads DTGVSQNPRHKITKRGQNVTFRCDPISEHNRLYWYRQTLGQGPEFLTYFQNEAQLEKSRLLSDRFSAERPKGSFSTLEIQRTEQGDSAMYLCASSLVGPEDIQYFGAGTRLSVL.

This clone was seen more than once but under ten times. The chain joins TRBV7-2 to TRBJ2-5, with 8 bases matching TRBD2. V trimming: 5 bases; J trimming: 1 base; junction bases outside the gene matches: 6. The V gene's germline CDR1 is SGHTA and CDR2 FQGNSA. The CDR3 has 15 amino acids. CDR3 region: CASSTGLASQETQYF. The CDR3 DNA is TGTGCCAGCAGCACCGGACTAGCCTCCCAAGAGACCCAGTACTTC.

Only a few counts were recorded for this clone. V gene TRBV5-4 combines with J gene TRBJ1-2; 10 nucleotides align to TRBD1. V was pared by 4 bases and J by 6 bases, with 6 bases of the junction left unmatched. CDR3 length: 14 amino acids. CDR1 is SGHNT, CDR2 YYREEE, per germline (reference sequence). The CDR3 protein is CASSTLGTGDGYTF. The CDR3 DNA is TGTGCCAGCAGCACGCTAGGGACAGGGGATGGCTACACCTTC.

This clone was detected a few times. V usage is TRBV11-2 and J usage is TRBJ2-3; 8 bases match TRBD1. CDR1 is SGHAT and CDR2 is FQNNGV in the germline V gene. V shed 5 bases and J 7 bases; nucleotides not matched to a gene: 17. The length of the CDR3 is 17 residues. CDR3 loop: CASSLRSGKQGENTQYF. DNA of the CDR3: TGTGCCAGCAGCCTCCGTTCGGGGAAACAGGGGGAAAATACGCAGTATTTT.

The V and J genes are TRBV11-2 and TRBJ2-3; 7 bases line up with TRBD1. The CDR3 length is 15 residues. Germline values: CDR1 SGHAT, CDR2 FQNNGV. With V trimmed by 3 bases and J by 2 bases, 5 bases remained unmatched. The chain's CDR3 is CASSFSDRNTDTQYF. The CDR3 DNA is TGTGCCAGCAGCTTCTCGGACAGGAACACAGATACGCAGTATTTT.

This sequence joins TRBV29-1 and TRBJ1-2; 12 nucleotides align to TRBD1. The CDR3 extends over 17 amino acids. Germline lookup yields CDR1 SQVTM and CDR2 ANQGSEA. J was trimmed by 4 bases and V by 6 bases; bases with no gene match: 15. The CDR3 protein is CSVAPEDGTGGFYGYTF. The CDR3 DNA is TGCAGCGTAGCCCCCGAGGATGGGACAGGGGGCTTCTATGGCTACACCTTC.

CDR3 amino acids: CASSLTGLEFF. The CDR3 bases are TGTGCCAGCAGCTTAACTGGCTTGGAGTTCTTC. The chain couples TRBV13 to TRBJ2-1; D is ambiguous. Germline loops: CDR1 PRHDT, CDR2 FYEKMQ (reference sequence). The germline V and J ends were trimmed by 2 bases and 14 bases, with 10 bases remaining between them. The CDR3 has 11 amino acids.

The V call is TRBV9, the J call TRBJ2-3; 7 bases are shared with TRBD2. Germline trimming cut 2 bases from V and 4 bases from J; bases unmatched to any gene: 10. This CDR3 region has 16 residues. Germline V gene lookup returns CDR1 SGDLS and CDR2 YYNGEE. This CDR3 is CASSVRTSQFSDTQYF. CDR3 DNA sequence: TGTGCCAGCAGCGTTCGGACTAGTCAATTTTCAGATACGCAGTATTTT.

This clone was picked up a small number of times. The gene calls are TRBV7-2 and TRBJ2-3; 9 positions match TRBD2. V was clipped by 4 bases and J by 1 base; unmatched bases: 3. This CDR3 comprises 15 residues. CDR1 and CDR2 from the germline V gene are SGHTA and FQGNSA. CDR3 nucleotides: TGTGCCAGCAGCTCCTCTAGCGGGGGCACAGATACGCAGTATTTT. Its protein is CASSSSSGGTDTQYF.

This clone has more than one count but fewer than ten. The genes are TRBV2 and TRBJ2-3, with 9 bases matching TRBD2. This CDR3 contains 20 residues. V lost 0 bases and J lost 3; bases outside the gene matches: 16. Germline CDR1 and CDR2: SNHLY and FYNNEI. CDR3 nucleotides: TGTGCCAGCAGTGAAGCGCTTCGGCTCATGGTAGCGGGGGAAACAGATACGCAGTATTTT. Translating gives CASSEALRLMVAGETDTQYF. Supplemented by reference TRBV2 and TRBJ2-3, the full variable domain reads EPEVTQTPSHQVTQMGQEVILRCVPISNHLYFYWYRQILGQKVEFLVSFYNNEISEKSEIFDDQFSVERPDGSNFTLKIRSTKLEDSAMYFCASSEALRLMVAGETDTQYFGPGTRLTVL.

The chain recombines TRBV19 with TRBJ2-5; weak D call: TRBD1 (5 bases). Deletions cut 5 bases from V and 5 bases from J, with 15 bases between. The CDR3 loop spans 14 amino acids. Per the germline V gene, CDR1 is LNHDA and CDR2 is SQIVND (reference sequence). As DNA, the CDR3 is TGTGCCAGTAGTCGCTCAGGGTATGCGGAGACCCAGTACTTC. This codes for CASSRSGYAETQYF.

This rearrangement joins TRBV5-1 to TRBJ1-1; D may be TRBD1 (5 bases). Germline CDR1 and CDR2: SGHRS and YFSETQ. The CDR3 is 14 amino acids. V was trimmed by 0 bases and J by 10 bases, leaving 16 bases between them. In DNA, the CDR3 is TGCGCCAGCAGCTTGGCTGGGGATGTCAGGGCAGCTTTCTTT. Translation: CASSLAGDVRAAFF.

The CDR3 loop is CASSWSEDTEAFF. For the CDR3, the DNA is TGTGCCAGCAGCTGGTCAGAGGACACTGAAGCTTTCTTT. The V and J genes are TRBV7-9 and TRBJ1-1, with D hard to call. V was clipped by 4 bases and J by 3 bases, with 9 bases between them. Per the germline V gene, CDR1 is SEHNR and CDR2 is FQNEAQ (reference sequence). CDR3 length: 13 residues.

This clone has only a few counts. The CDR3 spells CASSRGTGGISGANVLTF. CDR3 nucleotides: TGCGCCAGCAGCCGGGGGACAGGGGGTATCTCTGGGGCCAACGTCCTGACTTTC. This chain joins TRBV4-3 and TRBJ2-6; 11 bases fit TRBD1. The CDR3 loop spans 18 amino acids. After removal of 4 bases from V and 0 bases from J, the junction contained 5 bases not matched to a gene. CDR1 and CDR2 from the germline V gene are LGHNA and YSLEER.